These T cell receptor beta chains were read from a single sample in a study of Ad26.COV2.S vaccination and SARS-CoV-2 variants. The method was immunoSEQ multiplex PCR; TCRdb's version includes in-frame clones alone and lacks a portion of them. The data hold some 290,000 clones, with around 83% observed a single time. Sequenced material: peripheral blood, taken in a trial of Ad26.COV2.S vaccine versus placebo. The source is a person aged 18-65 years who received the Ad26.COV2.S COVID-19 vaccine or a placebo. Both conserved end residues are trimmed from each CDR3.

cdr3_aa cdr3_length j_call v_call
ASSQVISGAKNIQY 14 TRBJ2-4 TRBV4-3
ASSKLQNTEAF 11 TRBJ1-1 TRBV7-8
ASKDDRADTEAF 12 TRBJ1-1 TRBV2
ASSPQQGLDGGELF 14 TRBJ2-2 TRBV28
ASSLEGGIGELF 12 TRBJ2-2 TRBV7-2
ATSGGATDTQY 11 TRBJ2-3 TRBV24-1
ASRMGTGELF 10 TRBJ2-2 TRBV5-1
ASSFGGAGTTEAF 13 TRBJ1-1 TRBV6-5
ASSLTSGKYNEQF 13 TRBJ2-1 TRBV7-2
ASSLFGGTYEQY 12 TRBJ2-7 TRBV5-1
ASESNTEAF 9 TRBJ1-1 TRBV6-5
ASSLGTGAADTQY 13 TRBJ2-3 TRBV18
ASSYKSGGYYGYT 13 TRBJ1-2 TRBV6-5
ASKPGLAGGRGDTQY 15 TRBJ2-3 TRBV5-4
ASSYRNLAGETQY 13 TRBJ2-5 TRBV6-6
ASSAGQNNQPQH 12 TRBJ1-5 TRBV19
ASRTGIHTEAF 11 TRBJ1-1 TRBV30
ASSFAGISNQPQH 13 TRBJ1-5 TRBV2
ASNSRRGEQY 10 TRBJ2-7 TRBV6-5
ASSVGSTSTDTQY 13 TRBJ2-3 TRBV9
ATSRVVVKGTVQY 13 TRBJ2-4 TRBV15
ASSQNLILQGKRTNYGYT 18 TRBJ1-2 TRBV4-2
ASSLTENTEAF 11 TRBJ1-1 TRBV5-1
ASSLQPGLTYGYT 13 TRBJ1-2 TRBV7-9
SASARNEKLF 10 TRBJ1-4 TRBV20-1
ASSQSSNTETQY 12 TRBJ2-5 TRBV4-1
ASSFTDTQY 9 TRBJ2-3 TRBV7-2
ASSLSGIQGSTGELF 15 TRBJ2-2 TRBV7-2
ASSSRTGPQLF 11 TRBJ2-2 TRBV7-2
SALTATEAF 9 TRBJ1-1 TRBV20-1
ASSYVGGYGYT 11 TRBJ1-2 TRBV6-5
ASSLRTGAHNEQF 13 TRBJ2-1 TRBV11-3